This is a list of T cell receptor beta chains from one sample in a study of regulatory T cells in long-lasting Graves disease. One entry per CDR3 protein results from TCRdb running MiXCR on the multiplex PCR reads. This table has about 240,000 distinct CDR3 sequences, 20% appearing once. Sequencing was performed on peripheral blood mononuclear cells (PBMCs), taken at new diagnosis, from a patient treated with antithyroid drugs. These receptor sequences come from a female donor with Graves disease. Each CDR3 is given without its conserved first and last residue. Size is stated for part of the rows, as once, few or many counts, or as a class when the clone is expanded.

v_call cdr3_length clone_size cdr3_aa
TRBV19 13 . ASSGQGIPLGGYT
TRBV6-1 12 . ASRESQGSETQY
TRBV7-2 15 many ASSLVVGGGYQETQY
TRBV7-9 11 many ASSVGPRRAQY
TRBV5-8 12 many ASTRTGGKETQY
TRBV5-1 12 many ASSMDIIYYGYT
TRBV7-3 12 many ASRMGHPTDTQY
TRBV10-2 11 many ASRREGNTEAF
TRBV6-1 11 many ASSKRRDYEQY
TRBV7-9 9 many ASSLGAGAS
TRBV5-1 12 many ASSLSLQANTQY
TRBV20-1 15 few SARGFAPGTKSSGYT
TRBV27 15 . ASRGRPGEKGNQPQH
TRBV28 13 many ASKDSGSYNSPLH
TRBV28 13 many ASSLGQGANEKLF
TRBV20-1 12 many SATLDRSTGELF
TRBV2 12 many ASWSGPNQETQY
TRBV3-1 13 many ASSHRDRANYGYT
TRBV6-1 11 many ASGPREGTEAF
TRBV5-1 16 many ASSPYGASGGRGNEQY
TRBV9 16 few ASSGDRGRWPPSYEQY
TRBV5-1 15 many ASSPRYSRWLPETQY
TRBV5-1 14 many ASRQRPSGGHNEQF
TRBV27 14 many ASSFLAGGMYNEQF
TRBV5-1 13 few ASSLTQQETYEQY
TRBV6-1 13 many ASSHLGDGHQPQH